One T cell receptor beta chain is described in this entry. The antigen remains unidentified. Only in-frame clones appear in the TCRdb table, and some are missing; sequencing was by immunoSEQ multiplex PCR. The sample lists about 180,000 clones, just over 85% occurring once. The data were taken from a study of T cell responses to AZD1222 COVID-19 vaccine. Overall study results and limits: Most donors were white British, females outnumbered males, and clonal diversity was possibly underestimated. CD4 TCRs linked to vaccination spanned spike, dominating at 160-218 and 743-854. Repertoire sampling was restricted to post-peak T cell response timepoints.

Germline-derived CDR1 and CDR2 are MNHEY and SVGAGI. J lost 8 bases, V lost 5 bases, and 9 bases had no gene match. CDR3 length: 14 residues. This receptor was identified in an adult who received the AZD1222 COVID-19 vaccine. J is TRBJ1-2 and V is TRBV6-5; 9 positions match TRBD1. The sequences come from peripheral blood, collected 28 days after the second AZD1222 dose. The CDR3 sequence is CASSLDSGQGGYTF. CDR3 nucleotides: TGTGCCAGCAGTCTCGACTCGGGACAGGGAGGCTACACCTTC.